This T cell receptor beta chain originates from a study of shared clonotypes between healthy human individuals. Genomic DNA from each subset was divided evenly over several immunoSEQ plates. Method: immunoSEQ multiplex PCR; TCRdb's copy keeps in-frame clones and lacks some. The sample carries approximately 2.4 million clones, approximately 96% recorded once. Concerning this clone itself: As yet, its antigen is unknown.

Whole-study results and caveats: All-four-donor shared clonotypes had higher generation probabilities than non-shared clonotypes did.

This TCR derives from a man in his late teens or twenties in good health. The sample was naive CD4+ T cells sorted from blood. The subset was: CD45RA+ positively selected.

CDR3 in amino acids: CASSPQGVSGYGYTF. Here the CDR3 DNA reads TGTGCCAGCTCACCACAGGGCGTAAGCGGCTATGGCTACACCTTC. The V and J genes are TRBV18 and TRBJ1-2, with D unresolved. The V gene lost 1 base and the J gene lost 4 bases, with 13 bases spanning the gap. The CDR3 spans 15 residues. Germline CDR1 and CDR2: KGHSH and LQKENI.